The 29 T cell receptor beta chains below all came from one sample that was sequenced in a study of regulatory T cells in long-lasting Graves disease. Arm-PCR with iRepertoire HTBI primers amplified the CDR3 regions for these TCR beta libraries. From the multiplex PCR reads, TCRdb called clonotypes with MiXCR, one entry per CDR3 protein. The table has roughly 560,000 distinct CDR3 sequences, 12% seen once. Time point in this sample: newly diagnosed GD, antithyroid drugs for less than 3 months. After RNA was extracted from PBMCs, the TCR library was made from it. The data were also submitted as part of a second study, on T cells in Graves' hyperthyroidism and ophthalmopathy.

This material consisted of peripheral blood mononuclear cells (PBMCs), taken at new diagnosis, from a patient treated with antithyroid drugs. The source of these receptors is a woman aged 25 to 45 with Graves disease.

This clonotype was seen many times. The J gene is TRBJ2-7, the V gene TRBV27, with D perhaps TRBD1 (5 bases). This CDR3 spans 15 amino acids. Germline loops: CDR1 MNHEY, CDR2 SMNVEV (reference sequence). The ends were cut back, 6 bases at V and 3 bases at J, with 18 bases in the middle. In DNA, the CDR3 is TGTGCCAGCAGATCGACAGCGTCAACGCTCTACGAGCAGTACTTC. Amino acids: CASRSTASTLYEQYF.

The table lists this clonotype with a few counts. The chain recombines TRBV20-1 with TRBJ2-1; D is uncertain. Germline V CDR1 and CDR2: DFQATT, SNEGSKA (reference sequence). CDR3 length: 12 amino acids. Trimming took off 7 bases at V and 1 base at J, with 8 bases between the two ends. The CDR3 spells CSGSGSYNEQFF. CDR3 sequence (DNA): TGCAGTGGAAGTGGGTCCTACAATGAGCAGTTCTTC.

This clonotype was detected many times. V gene TRBV7-6 combines with J gene TRBJ1-3, with D perhaps TRBD1 (6 bases). The V end was cut by 11 bases, the J end by 2 bases, with 16 bases between. Germline values: CDR1 SGHVS, CDR2 FNYEAQ. The CDR3 spans 14 residues. The CDR3 is CAWGGGGAGNTIYF. The CDR3 DNA reads as TGTGCCTGGGGGGGCGGGGGCGCTGGAAACACCATATATTTT. The complete variable domain, with remaining parts taken from reference TRBV7-6 and TRBJ1-3, reads GAGVSQSPRYKVTKRGQDVALRCDPISGHVSLYWYRQALGQGPEFLTYFNYEAQQDKSGLPNDRFSAERPEGSISTLTIQRTEQRDSAMYRCAWGGGGAGNTIYFGEGSWLTVV.

This clonotype showed up many times. The V gene is TRBV2, the J gene TRBJ1-5, with a tentative D call TRBD1 (5 bases). The V end lost 6 bases, the J end lost 7 bases, and 13 bases lay between the germline ends. Per germline, CDR1 SNHLY and CDR2 FYNNEI. CDR3 length equals 13 residues. CDR3 in amino acids: CASRGTGGQPQHF. In nucleotides, the CDR3 is TGTGCCAGCAGGGGGACCGGAGGGCAGCCCCAGCATTTT.

In this sample, this clonotype turned up many times. The V call is TRBV7-9, the J call TRBJ2-5; 7 bases line up with TRBD1. From germline, CDR1 is SEHNR and CDR2 FQNEAQ (reference sequence). V was clipped by 5 bases and J by 0 bases; unmatched bases: 6. The CDR3 runs to 15 residues. CDR3 region: CASSRTGPDQETQYF. Written as DNA, the CDR3 is TGTGCCAGCAGCCGGACAGGACCCGACCAAGAGACCCAGTACTTC.

This clonotype came up many times. The genes are TRBV28 and TRBJ2-1; D unclear. From germline, CDR1 is MDHEN and CDR2 SYDVKM. The V end was cut by 5 bases, the J end by 0 bases, with 8 bases between. CDR3 length equals 14 residues. CDR3: CASSTVGSYNEQFF. In DNA form, the CDR3 reads TGTGCCAGCAGTACGGTCGGCTCCTACAATGAGCAGTTCTTC.

The chain has TRBV6-1 and TRBJ2-3, with D perhaps TRBD2 (6 bases). The V and J ends lost 11 bases and 2 bases respectively, with 26 bases between them. CDR3 length equals 17 residues. The V gene's germline CDR1 is MNHNS and CDR2 SASEGT. CDR3 nucleotide sequence: TGTGCCTGCATTTTGGAGGGCCCGGAAAGCGCCACAGATACGCAGTATTTT. Translating gives CACILEGPESATDTQYF.

This chain connects TRBV20-1 to TRBJ1-5; D is unclear. Germline V gives CDR1 DFQATT, CDR2 SNEGSKA (reference sequence). V gave up 4 bases and J gave up 7 bases, with 14 bases separating them. The CDR3 sequence is 13 residues long. Here the CDR3 reads CSATMEVPQPQHF. As DNA, the CDR3 is TGCAGTGCTACGATGGAGGTCCCGCAGCCCCAGCATTTT.

Regarding this clonotype: This may come from a read error, since a much larger clone is one base off. V is TRBV5-1 and J is TRBJ2-1, with D unresolved. This CDR3 comprises 15 residues. Trimming removed 0 bases from V and 10 bases from J, with 17 bases in between. Germline V gene sequence: CDR1 SGHRS, CDR2 YFSETQ. DNA of the CDR3: TGCGCCAGCAGCTTGGGAGTCAGCCTCTCCTACGAGCAGTTCTTC. Translated: CASSLGVSLSYEQFF.

This clonotype was found many times. The chain recombines TRBV28 with TRBJ2-3; possibly TRBD2 for D (6 bases). This CDR3 has 15 residues. Per germline, CDR1 MDHEN and CDR2 SYDVKM. V lost 3 bases and J lost 4, with 14 bases in between. The CDR3 DNA reads as TGTGCCAGCAGTTTGGGGGAGGCGCGTTCAGATACGCAGTATTTT. This sequence encodes CASSLGEARSDTQYF.

This clonotype appeared many times. The chain has TRBV7-9 and TRBJ2-2; 11 positions match TRBD2. The trim removed 9 bases at V and 3 bases at J, leaving 9 bases unmatched. Germline CDR1 SEHNR, CDR2 FQNEAQ (reference sequence). The CDR3 loop spans 16 amino acids. CDR3 bases: TGTGCCAGTGGACTAGCGGGCCGGGGCGACACCGGGGAGCTGTTTTTT. Protein product: CASGLAGRGDTGELFF.

Ten or more counts support this clonotype. The rearrangement joins TRBV2 to TRBJ1-5; D ambiguous. Germline V gene lookup returns CDR1 SNHLY and CDR2 FYNNEI. CDR3 length: 15 residues. V dropped 1 base and J dropped 3 bases, with 10 bases sitting between them. The CDR3 sequence is CASSEGVGYNQPQHF. CDR3 in DNA: TGTGCCAGCAGTGAAGGGGTGGGTTACAATCAGCCCCAGCATTTT.

This clonotype was seen repeatedly, ten times or more. This rearrangement joins TRBV27 to TRBJ2-3; 8 bases agree with TRBD2. The CDR3 is 20 residues long. Germline V gene sequence: CDR1 MNHEY, CDR2 SMNVEV (reference sequence). V shed 4 bases and J 5 bases; nucleotides not matched to a gene: 23. The CDR3: CASSWPQTNRREEEKDTQYF. The CDR3 bases are TGTGCCAGCAGTTGGCCCCAAACTAACAGGCGGGAGGAAGAAAAAGATACGCAGTATTTT.

This clonotype was found many times. The chain combines TRBV18 with TRBJ2-3; the match to TRBD1 covers 9 bases. The V segment lost 1 base and the J segment 2 bases; nucleotides outside the gene matches: 4. The CDR3 loop spans 16 amino acids. Germline V gives CDR1 KGHSH, CDR2 LQKENI. The CDR3 protein is CASSPRWTGDTDTQYF. CDR3 nucleotides: TGTGCCAGCTCACCACGGTGGACAGGGGACACAGATACGCAGTATTTT.

This clonotype was seen many times. The rearrangement links TRBV19 to TRBJ1-1, with TRBD1 as a possible D gene (5 bases). This CDR3 contains 14 residues. CDR1 is LNHDA, CDR2 SQIVND, per germline (reference sequence). V was pared by 3 bases and J by 1 base, with 9 bases between. In DNA, the CDR3 is TGTGCCAGTAGTATGGGACTCAAGAACACTGAAGCTTTCTTT. The encoded protein is CASSMGLKNTEAFF.

This clonotype showed up many times. This chain uses TRBV7-2 with TRBJ2-4; maybe TRBD2 (5 bases). Germline values: CDR1 SGHTA, CDR2 FQGNSA. The length of the CDR3 is 14 residues. The germline V and J ends were trimmed by 3 bases and 1 base, with 7 bases remaining between them. The CDR3 reads CASSFRGAKNIQYF. The CDR3 DNA sequence: TGTGCCAGCAGCTTCAGAGGGGCCAAAAACATTCAGTACTTC. The whole variable domain, filled in from reference TRBV7-2 and TRBJ2-4, reads GAGVSQSPSNKVTEKGKDVELRCDPISGHTALYWYRQSLGQGLEFLIYFQGNSAPDKSGLPSDRFSAERTGGSVSTLTIQRTQQEDSAVYLCASSFRGAKNIQYFGAGTRLSVL.

This clonotype was observed at least ten times. This chain links TRBV4-3 with TRBJ2-7; TRBD1 agrees at 11 bases. Germline V gene lookup returns CDR1 LGHNA and CDR2 YSLEER. The CDR3 contains 15 residues. After removal of 3 bases from V and 3 bases from J, the junction contained 4 bases not matched to a gene. This CDR3 is CASSQEGQGVYEQYF. DNA of the CDR3: TGCGCCAGCAGCCAGGAGGGACAGGGGGTCTACGAGCAGTACTTC.

The sample holds a few counts of this clonotype. The rearrangement uses TRBV20-1 and TRBJ2-7; D unresolved. V lost 5 bases to trimming and J lost 0 bases, with 20 bases between them. Germline V gives CDR1 DFQATT, CDR2 SNEGSKA (reference sequence). The CDR3 has 16 residues. In DNA form, the CDR3 reads TGCAGTGCTTCTCCCTATGAGACCCCGGGCTCCTACGAGCAGTACTTC. This codes for CSASPYETPGSYEQYF.

This chain's CDR3 is CASSVLLGQGSQPQHF. The CDR3 nucleotides are TGTGCCAGCAGTGTCCTTCTCGGACAGGGTAGTCAGCCCCAGCATTTT. V and J are TRBV6-2 or TRBV6-3 and TRBJ1-5, with 8 bases aligning to TRBD1. Looked up from germline, CDR1 is MNHEY and CDR2 is SVGEGT. The CDR3 runs 16 residues. V gave up 5 bases and J gave up 6 bases; unmatched junction bases: 12.

This clonotype was detected many times. V and J are TRBV7-8 and TRBJ2-7, with D tentatively TRBD2 (6 bases). The CDR3 loop spans 14 amino acids. Germline lookup yields CDR1 SGHVS and CDR2 FQNEAQ. Deletions cut 5 bases from V and 2 bases from J, with 13 bases between. CDR3 bases: TGTGCCAGCAGCCCCACGGGACTCACCTACGAGCAGTACTTC. Amino acid sequence: CASSPTGLTYEQYF.

This clonotype has at least ten counts. CDR3: CASSTGQGWRTEAFF. CDR3 DNA sequence: TGTGCCAGCAGTACCGGACAGGGATGGAGGACTGAAGCTTTCTTT. J is TRBJ1-1 and V is TRBV6-1, with TRBD1 matching 8 bases. The CDR3 covers 15 residues. Germline values: CDR1 MNHNS, CDR2 SASEGT. The trim removed 5 bases at V and 5 bases at J, leaving 10 bases unmatched.

In this sample, this clonotype turned up many times. The J gene is TRBJ2-1, the V gene TRBV20-1; a possible D gene is TRBD1 (5 bases). Germline assignment: CDR1 DFQATT and CDR2 SNEGSKA (reference sequence). Trimming left V 1 base short and J 9 bases short, with 13 bases between. There are 13 residues in the CDR3. This chain's CDR3 is CSARVHGQGEQFF. CDR3 nucleotide sequence: TGCAGTGCTAGAGTACATGGCCAGGGTGAGCAGTTCTTC.

Ten or more counts support this clonotype. CDR3 nucleotides: TGTGCCAGCAGCCCCCTGGGACCCGATTCATCGAATGAGCAGTTCTTC. Encoded protein: CASSPLGPDSSNEQFF. The chain recombines TRBV11-3 with TRBJ2-1, with D perhaps matching TRBD1 or TRBD2 (5 bases each). This CDR3 comprises 16 residues. Germline-derived CDR1 and CDR2 are SGHNT and YENEEA. V was cut by 5 bases and J by 7 bases, with 21 bases left in between.

Worth noting for this clonotype: A read error is likely here: a far larger clone is one base away. The J gene is TRBJ2-1, the V gene TRBV11-3, with TRBD2 identical over 11 bases. The ends lost 5 bases at V and 2 bases at J; junction bases unmatched: 5. Germline CDR1 reads SGHNT; CDR2 reads YENEEA. The CDR3 extends over 16 amino acids. Written as DNA, the CDR3 is TGTGCCAGCAGCCAACCTAGCGGGGGGACCTACAATGAGCAGTTCTTC. Translated: CASSQPSGGTYNEQFF.

This clonotype was counted at least ten times. V usage is TRBV6-2 or TRBV6-3 and J usage is TRBJ2-7; D is ambiguous. The V end was cut by 7 bases, the J end by 3 bases, with 13 bases between. The germline CDR1 and CDR2 sequences are MNHEY and SVGEGT. This CDR3 spans 13 amino acids. The CDR3 is CASKRPGIYEQYF. As DNA, the CDR3 is TGTGCCAGCAAGAGACCTGGCATCTACGAGCAGTACTTC.

The chain joins TRBV6-5 to TRBJ2-7; D perhaps matches TRBD1 (5 bases). This CDR3 has 15 amino acids. Germline V gene lookup returns CDR1 MNHEY and CDR2 SVGAGI. V was cut by 0 bases and J by 2 bases, with 11 bases left in between. Written as DNA, the CDR3 is TGTGCCAGCAGTTACTCGGTGGGGCAGGCCTACGAGCAGTACTTC. It codes for CASSYSVGQAYEQYF.

The rearrangement links TRBV28 to TRBJ2-5; maybe TRBD1 (5 bases). The germline V gene encodes CDR1 MDHEN and CDR2 SYDVKM. Trimming took 1 base from V and 4 from J, leaving 10 bases between them. The CDR3 totals 14 residues. CDR3 sequence: CASSLSGFGETQYF. The CDR3 DNA reads as TGTGCCAGCAGTTTATCAGGGTTTGGAGAGACCCAGTACTTC.

This clonotype was counted at least ten times. The chain is built from TRBV10-1 and TRBJ2-7; 7 positions agree with TRBD2. The germline V gene has CDR1 WNHNN and CDR2 SYGVQD (reference sequence). Trimming cost V 2 bases and J 6 bases; bases outside gene matches: 16. CDR3 length: 17 amino acids. DNA of the CDR3: TGCGCCAGCAGTGAGAAACGCGCTCTGGGGAGGGCAAGCGAGCAGTACTTC. This translates into CASSEKRALGRASEQYF.

The chain uses TRBV20-1 and TRBJ2-1; D possibly corresponds to TRBD2 (5 bases). The CDR3 spans 13 residues. With 0 bases removed from V and 6 bases from J, the gap between germline ends came to 9 bases. CDR1 is DFQATT, CDR2 SNEGSKA, per germline (reference sequence). The CDR3 nucleotides read TGCAGTGCTAGAGATTGGACTGGCAATGAGCAGTTCTTC. This encodes CSARDWTGNEQFF.